Presented here are 26 T cell receptor beta chains from one specimen sequenced in a study of control samples from healthy donors and cancer patients (TCRdb year 2020). The library was prepared using the immunoSEQ multiplex PCR assay. The clones in this table, taken by TCRdb from immuneACCESS, are in-frame only. Not every clone is retained; where verified, under half of the shortfall comes from an unresolved V gene, and the cause of the rest is unknown. The sample data list roughly 150,000 clones, and around 90% of these were observed just once. About 0.64% of the sample is taken by the ten largest. The sequenced sample consisted of blood. Receptor source: a woman aged 30 to 39 in good health.

This rearrangement joins TRBV27 to TRBJ1-3; the D gene is possibly TRBD1 (6 bases). Per germline, CDR1 MNHEY and CDR2 SMNVEV (reference sequence). V was shortened by 5 bases and J by 4 bases, with 9 bases between the two germline ends. There are 13 residues in the CDR3. The CDR3 coding sequence is TGTGCCAGCAGTCTAGACAGGGGAAACACCATATATTTT. As protein: CASSLDRGNTIYF.

The chain uses TRBV11-2 and TRBJ2-7; 11 bases align to TRBD2. The length of the CDR3 is 14 residues. Germline values: CDR1 SGHAT, CDR2 FQNNGV. V lost 3 bases and J lost 3; bases outside the gene matches: 1. DNA of the CDR3: TGTGCCAGCAGCTTGGGACTAGCGGACTACGAGCAGTACTTC. Protein sequence: CASSLGLADYEQYF.

V and J are TRBV13 and TRBJ2-7; possibly TRBD2 for D (6 bases). The CDR3 consists of 13 residues. Germline CDR1 PRHDT, CDR2 FYEKMQ (reference sequence). V shed 4 bases and J shed 3 bases, with 10 bases lying between them. CDR3: CASSSGDGYEQYF. The CDR3 bases are TGTGCCAGCAGCTCGGGGGACGGCTACGAGCAGTACTTC.

The rearrangement uses TRBV11-2 and TRBJ1-3, with D unresolved. CDR3 length: 14 amino acids. CDR1 and CDR2 (germline): SGHAT, FQNNGV. The V end lost 5 bases, the J end lost 10 bases, and 18 bases lay between the germline ends. This chain's CDR3 is CASSSTAPTATIYF. CDR3 nucleotides: TGTGCCAGCAGCAGTACAGCTCCCACAGCGACCATATATTTT.

This clone has just one count. The chain recombines TRBV12-3 or TRBV12-4 with TRBJ2-2, with 7 bases lining up with TRBD2. After removal of 3 bases from V and 6 bases from J, the junction contained 1 base not matched to a gene. The CDR3 covers 13 residues. The CDR3 sequence is CASSLGGAGELFF. The CDR3 DNA is TGTGCCAGCAGTTTGGGGGGGGCCGGGGAGCTGTTTTTT.

The chain couples TRBV7-6 to TRBJ1-1; 8 bases line up with TRBD1. The CDR3 contains 17 residues. The J segment lost 0 bases and the V segment lost 3 bases, leaving 9 bases of the junction unmatched. Germline lookup yields CDR1 SGHVS and CDR2 FNYEAQ. The CDR3 DNA follows: TGTGCCAGCAGCTTGGGGACAGGCCTATTCATGAACACTGAAGCTTTCTTT. Protein: CASSLGTGLFMNTEAFF.

The J gene is TRBJ1-6, the V gene TRBV9; D gene unclear. This CDR3 comprises 12 residues. The germline V and J ends were trimmed by 6 bases and 13 bases, with 14 bases remaining between them. The germline V gene encodes CDR1 SGDLS and CDR2 YYNGEE. The CDR3 sequence: CASTNSGDPLHF. The CDR3 DNA reads TGTGCCAGCACCAACAGTGGAGATCCCCTCCACTTT.

V gene TRBV14 combines with J gene TRBJ2-3; D gene unclear. Trimming pared 1 base from V and 2 bases from J, leaving 4 bases between. Germline loops: CDR1 SGHDN, CDR2 FVKESK. The length of the CDR3 is 13 residues. The DNA of the CDR3 is TGTGCCAGCAGCCAAGGGTCCACAGATACGCAGTATTTT. It specifies CASSQGSTDTQYF.

The chain employs TRBV7-9 and TRBJ1-1, with D unresolved. CDR3 size: 11 residues. Per the germline V gene, CDR1 is SEHNR and CDR2 is FQNEAQ (reference sequence). The V end lost 3 bases, the J end lost 4 bases, and 3 bases lay between the germline ends. The CDR3 spells CASSFSTEAFF. The CDR3 nucleotides read TGTGCCAGCAGCTTTAGCACTGAAGCTTTCTTT.

This chain uses TRBV10-3 with TRBJ2-3, with 8 bases aligning to TRBD2. J lost 7 bases, V lost 8 bases, and 17 bases had no gene match. Germline V lookup: CDR1 ENHRY, CDR2 SYGVKD. There are 16 residues in the CDR3. In DNA, the CDR3 is TGTGCCATCCGACTGGAAACCGGGACTAGTGTATATACGCAGTATTTT. This sequence encodes CAIRLETGTSVYTQYF.

This clone has a single count. The V gene is TRBV4-1, the J gene TRBJ1-1; the D gene is possibly TRBD1 (5 bases). This CDR3 contains 15 residues. V lost 1 base to trimming and J lost 0 bases, with 9 bases between them. Germline CDR1 MGHRA, CDR2 YSYEKL. The CDR3 DNA sequence: TGCGCCAGCAGCCAAGGCCAGGGCATGAACACTGAAGCTTTCTTT. Translating gives CASSQGQGMNTEAFF.

V gene TRBV28 combines with J gene TRBJ2-7; 8 bases map to TRBD1. The J segment lost 3 bases and the V segment lost 7 bases, leaving 8 bases of the junction unmatched. The CDR3 has 14 amino acids. Germline loops: CDR1 MDHEN, CDR2 SYDVKM. The CDR3 DNA reads TGTGCCAGCACTACAGGGGGTTTAATCTACGAGCAGTACTTC. Translating gives CASTTGGLIYEQYF.

This clone was counted between two and nine times. The CDR3 bases are TGTGCCAGCAGCCCCGGGACAGGGATTTTCGAGCAGTACTTC. Protein: CASSPGTGIFEQYF. The rearrangement links TRBV7-9 to TRBJ2-7, with 9 nucleotides matching TRBD1. V shed 5 bases, J shed 6 bases, and the junction held 8 bases outside the gene matches. Germline V gene data show CDR1 as SEHNR and CDR2 as FQNEAQ (reference sequence). The CDR3 contains 14 residues.

The V call is TRBV28, the J call TRBJ1-6; the match to TRBD1 covers 7 bases. Per the germline V gene, CDR1 is MDHEN and CDR2 is SYDVKM. The junction had 5 bases not matched to a gene; V was cut back by 3 bases and J by 9 bases. This CDR3 is 14 amino acids long. In DNA form, the CDR3 reads TGTGCCAGCAGTTTCCGCAGGGGGAGTTCACCCCTCCACTTT. Residues: CASSFRRGSSPLHF.

The chain carries TRBV6-6 and TRBJ2-1, with 9 bases identical to TRBD1. Looked up from germline, CDR1 is MNHNY and CDR2 is SVGAGI (reference sequence). Unmatched junction bases numbered 8, after V lost 2 bases and J lost 6 bases. The CDR3 contains 16 residues. CDR3 amino acids: CASSYGGQGSLNEQFF. The CDR3, as DNA: TGTGCCAGCAGTTACGGGGGACAGGGATCCCTCAATGAGCAGTTCTTC.

The chain is built from TRBV9 and TRBJ2-1; D is possibly TRBD2 (5 bases). The CDR3 totals 16 residues. The ends were cut back, 3 bases at V and 7 bases at J, with 20 bases in the middle. Germline V CDR1 and CDR2: SGDLS, YYNGEE. DNA for the CDR3: TGTGCCAGCAGCGCACACATGCCGATCTCGGGGAATGAGCAGTTCTTC. The encoded protein is CASSAHMPISGNEQFF.

This clone was picked up a small number of times. CDR3 loop: CASIRAGAGGELFF. As DNA, the CDR3 is TGTGCCAGCATCAGGGCGGGAGCGGGCGGGGAGCTGTTTTTT. The gene calls are TRBV28 and TRBJ2-2, with 7 nucleotides matching TRBD2. The CDR3 is made up of 14 amino acids. The ends lost 7 bases at V and 7 bases at J; junction bases unmatched: 9. CDR1 is MDHEN and CDR2 is SYDVKM in the germline V gene.

J is TRBJ2-1 and V is TRBV6-5; TRBD1 aligns across 9 bases. CDR1 and CDR2 (germline): MNHEY, SVGAGI. This CDR3 is built from 13 residues. V gave up 6 bases and J gave up 12 bases; unmatched junction bases: 9. CDR3 sequence (DNA): TGTGCCAGCAGCTTCCCGGGACAGGGCCGGCAGTTCTTC. It translates to CASSFPGQGRQFF.

The chain links TRBV6-4 to TRBJ2-2; D is unresolved. V was clipped by 0 bases and J by 6 bases, with 5 bases between them. There are 13 residues in the CDR3. Germline V gene lookup returns CDR1 MRHNA and CDR2 SNTAGT. The CDR3 DNA reads as TGTGCCAGCAGTGACTCGTCGTCCGGGGAGCTGTTTTTT. This gives the protein CASSDSSSGELFF.

The chain couples TRBV24-1 to TRBJ2-1; D unresolved. This CDR3 is built from 14 residues. The V and J ends lost 3 bases and 2 bases respectively, with 7 bases between them. Germline assignment: CDR1 KGHDR and CDR2 SFDVKD. The CDR3 region is CATSDGGAYNEQFF. The DNA for the CDR3 is TGTGCCACCAGTGATGGCGGAGCCTACAATGAGCAGTTCTTC.

The chain links TRBV11-3 to TRBJ2-7; 8 bases fit TRBD1. Germline assignment: CDR1 SGHNT and CDR2 YENEEA. After removal of 5 bases from V and 7 bases from J, the junction contained 10 bases not matched to a gene. CDR3 length equals 14 residues. The CDR3 reads CASSPDSGGFEQYF. In nucleotides, the CDR3 is TGTGCCAGCAGCCCCGATTCAGGGGGCTTTGAGCAGTACTTC. Based on the CDR3 plus reference TRBV11-3 and TRBJ2-7, the full variable domain is EAGVVQSPRYKIIEKKQPVAFWCNPISGHNTLYWYLQNLGQGPELLIRYENEEAVDDSQLPKDRFSAERLKGVDSTLKIQPAELGDSAVYLCASSPDSGGFEQYFGPGTRLTVT.

This clone appeared once. The CDR3 protein is CASSLGRGMGRARDEQFF. The CDR3 region has the DNA TGTGCCAGCAGCTTAGGCCGAGGAATGGGGAGGGCCAGAGATGAGCAGTTCTTC. J is TRBJ2-1 and V is TRBV7-7; 7 bases align to TRBD2. Losses at the gene ends were 1 base for V and 8 bases for J; bases not matched to a gene: 17. CDR1 SSHAT and CDR2 FNYEAQ come from the germline V gene (reference sequence). The CDR3 is made up of 18 amino acids.

This clone showed up just once. The chain recombines TRBV10-2 with TRBJ1-3; D uncertain. Trimming left V 8 bases short and J 0 bases short, with 8 bases between. CDR3 length: 13 residues. Germline loops: CDR1 WSHSY, CDR2 SAAADI. In DNA form, the CDR3 reads TGCGCCAGCTCGCAGTACTCTGGAAACACCATATATTTT. Its protein product is CASSQYSGNTIYF.

This chain joins TRBV5-1 and TRBJ2-6; TRBD1 matches at 7 bases. Germline trimming cut 1 base from V and 0 bases from J; bases unmatched to any gene: 1. The CDR3 length is 16 residues. CDR1 and CDR2 (germline): SGHRS, YFSETQ. The CDR3 spells CASSLTGASGANVLTF. The CDR3 DNA reads as TGCGCCAGCAGCTTGACAGGGGCCTCTGGGGCCAACGTCCTGACTTTC.

V and J are TRBV3-1 (or the pseudogene TRBV3-2) and TRBJ1-5; TRBD1 might be the D (5 bases). The CDR3 extends over 15 amino acids. V lost 0 bases, J lost 2 bases, and 8 bases lay in between. In germline, CDR1 is LGHDT, CDR2 YNNKEL (reference sequence). CDR3 DNA sequence: TGTGCCAGCAGCCAAGAGGGGCTCGGCAATCAGCCCCAGCATTTT. The encoded protein is CASSQEGLGNQPQHF.

The chain combines TRBV5-1 with TRBJ2-5, with no clear D. V lost 5 bases and J 3 bases, leaving 14 bases between the germline ends. The length of the CDR3 is 14 residues. CDR1 and CDR2 from the germline V gene are SGHRS and YFSETQ. The chain's CDR3 is CASSKLDGKETQYF. The CDR3 DNA sequence: TGCGCCAGCAGTAAATTGGACGGAAAAGAGACCCAGTACTTC. Looking up the rest from reference TRBV5-1 and TRBJ2-5 gives the full variable domain: KAGVTQTPRYLIKTRGQQVTLSCSPISGHRSVSWYQQTPGQGLQFLFEYFSETQRNKGNFPGRFSGRQFSNSRSEMNVSTLELGDSALYLCASSKLDGKETQYFGPGTRLLVL.